Below, 11 T cell receptor beta chains from the same sample are listed, as sequenced in a study of T cell responses to AZD1222 COVID-19 vaccine. The table came from immunoSEQ multiplex PCR; TCRdb's copy has only in-frame clones and leaves some out. This sample yields tens of thousands of clones, of which around 83% are seen a single time; 15% to 25% belongs to the top ten. The sequencing here drew on peripheral blood, taken on day 0 of AZD1222 vaccination. The receptor source for this set is an adult in good health.

V is TRBV19 and J is TRBJ1-4; D is ambiguous. The V and J ends lost 2 bases and 1 base respectively, with 11 bases between them. Germline assignment: CDR1 LNHDA and CDR2 SQIVND (reference sequence). The CDR3 loop spans 16 amino acids. The DNA of the CDR3 is TGTGCCAGTAGTATACCAGGACGGGTAACTAATGAAAAACTGTTTTTT. Its protein is CASSIPGRVTNEKLFF.

The chain uses TRBV4-3 and TRBJ1-2, with TRBD1 matching over 8 bases. This CDR3 has 16 amino acids. After removal of 1 base from V and 4 bases from J, the junction contained 8 bases not matched to a gene. Germline V gene sequence: CDR1 LGHNA, CDR2 YSLEER. In DNA form, the CDR3 reads TGCGCCAGCAGCCAAGGACCCGGACAGGGAATCTATGGCTACACCTTC. Its protein is CASSQGPGQGIYGYTF.

V and J are TRBV6-1 and TRBJ2-2; D is perhaps TRBD2 (6 bases). The germline V and J ends were trimmed by 0 bases and 5 bases, with 19 bases remaining between them. This CDR3 is built from 18 residues. CDR1 and CDR2 (germline): MNHNS, SASEGT. CDR3 in amino acids: CASSEASWAGRSTGELFF. The CDR3 nucleotides are TGTGCCAGCAGTGAAGCGTCTTGGGCGGGGCGATCGACCGGGGAGCTGTTTTTT.

V usage is TRBV24-1 and J usage is TRBJ2-7; 10 positions match TRBD1. The germline gives CDR1 KGHDR, CDR2 SFDVKD. J gave up 4 bases and V 4 bases, and 6 bases lay outside the gene matches. The CDR3 has 15 amino acids. CDR3 region: CATSDAGQGTYEQYF. The CDR3 DNA reads as TGTGCCACCAGTGACGCGGGACAGGGGACATACGAGCAGTACTTC.

The chain uses TRBV9 and TRBJ2-5; D might be TRBD2 (6 bases). The CDR3 has 15 amino acids. Trimming removed 0 bases at V and 5 bases at J, with 14 bases between. Germline loops: CDR1 SGDLS, CDR2 YYNGEE. The CDR3 DNA reads TGTGCCAGCAGCGTAGTCGGCGGGGCCGCGGAGACCCAGTACTTC. It encodes CASSVVGGAAETQYF. Looking up the rest from reference TRBV9 and TRBJ2-5 gives the full variable domain: DSGVTQTPKHLITATGQRVTLRCSPRSGDLSVYWYQQSLDQGLQFLIQYYNGEERAKGNILERFSAQQFPDLHSELNLSSLELGDSALYFCASSVVGGAAETQYFGPGTRLLVL.

V usage is TRBV28 and J usage is TRBJ1-1, with a tentative D call TRBD1 (6 bases). Trimming shortened V by 2 bases and J by 1 base, and 17 bases separated the two germline ends. The CDR3 runs to 17 residues. In germline, CDR1 is MDHEN, CDR2 SYDVKM. The chain's CDR3 is CASSLNPGAGANTEAFF. The CDR3 DNA reads TGTGCCAGCAGTTTAAACCCAGGGGCGGGGGCGAACACTGAAGCTTTCTTT.

The chain is built from TRBV28 and TRBJ1-2; TRBD1 is a possible D gene (5 bases). V was trimmed by 2 bases and J by 4 bases, leaving 8 bases between them. Germline V gives CDR1 MDHEN, CDR2 SYDVKM. The CDR3 runs to 13 residues. The CDR3 here is CASSLGASYGYTF. Written as DNA, the CDR3 is TGTGCCAGCAGTTTAGGGGCAAGCTATGGCTACACCTTC.

The gene calls are TRBV11-3 and TRBJ2-7; D gene uncertain. The CDR3 runs 14 residues. With 1 base removed from V and 0 bases from J, the gap between germline ends came to 7 bases. The germline V gene has CDR1 SGHNT and CDR2 YENEEA. CDR3 bases: TGTGCCAGCAGCTTAGGTCCGGACTCCTACGAGCAGTACGTC. It codes for CASSLGPDSYEQYV.

CDR3 sequence (DNA): TGTGCCAGCAGTATACTAGCGGGGGAAACGACCCAGTACTTC. This sequence encodes CASSILAGETTQYF. This chain connects TRBV7-9 to TRBJ2-5, with 11 bases identical to TRBD2. CDR1 and CDR2 from the germline V gene are SEHNR and FQNEAQ (reference sequence). CDR3 size: 14 residues. With V trimmed by 6 bases and J by 7 bases, 7 bases remained unmatched.

This clone came up once. The chain recombines TRBV7-9 with TRBJ2-5; D is uncertain. The germline V and J ends were trimmed by 5 bases and 5 bases, with 6 bases remaining between them. CDR3 size: 11 residues. Germline V lookup: CDR1 SEHNR, CDR2 FQNEAQ (reference sequence). The CDR3 loop reads CASSDSETQYF. CDR3 DNA: TGTGCCAGCAGCGATTCGGAGACCCAGTACTTC.

This chain connects TRBV5-4 to TRBJ2-1; 11 bases fit TRBD2. The germline V gene has CDR1 SGHNT and CDR2 YYREEE (reference sequence). V gave up 4 bases and J gave up 15 bases; unmatched junction bases: 12. There are 14 residues in the CDR3. CDR3 protein: CASSPGTSGPSGFF. The CDR3 nucleotides read TGTGCCAGCAGCCCCGGGACTAGCGGACCATCGGGGTTCTTC.